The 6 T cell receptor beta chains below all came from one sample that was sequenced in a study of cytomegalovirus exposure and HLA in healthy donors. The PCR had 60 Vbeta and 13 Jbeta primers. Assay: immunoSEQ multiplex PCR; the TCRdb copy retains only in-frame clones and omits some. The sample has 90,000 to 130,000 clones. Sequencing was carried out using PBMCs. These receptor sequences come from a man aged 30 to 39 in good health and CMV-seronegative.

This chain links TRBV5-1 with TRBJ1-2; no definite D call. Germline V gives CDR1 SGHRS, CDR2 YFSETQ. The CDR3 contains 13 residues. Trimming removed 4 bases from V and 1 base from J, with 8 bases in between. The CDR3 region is CASSAPDNYGYTF. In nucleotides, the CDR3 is TGCGCCAGCAGCGCGCCCGATAACTATGGCTACACCTTC.

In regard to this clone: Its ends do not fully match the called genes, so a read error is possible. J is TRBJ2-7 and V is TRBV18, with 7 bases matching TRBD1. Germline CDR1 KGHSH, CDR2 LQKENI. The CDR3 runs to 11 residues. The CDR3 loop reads CASSPQGEQYF. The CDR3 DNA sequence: TGTGCCAGCTCCCCACAGGGGGAGCAGTACTTC.

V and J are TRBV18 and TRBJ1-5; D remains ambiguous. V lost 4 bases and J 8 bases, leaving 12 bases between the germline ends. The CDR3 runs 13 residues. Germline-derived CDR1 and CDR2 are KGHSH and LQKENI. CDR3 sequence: CASSRQPREPQHF. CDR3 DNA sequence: TGTGCCAGCTCACGACAACCGCGGGAGCCCCAGCATTTT.

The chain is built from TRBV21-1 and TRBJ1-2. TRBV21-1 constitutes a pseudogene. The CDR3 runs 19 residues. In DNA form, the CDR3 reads TGTGCCAGCAGCAAGTGCACCGCCCTGGAGATGCGGTACGATTATGGCTACACCTTC. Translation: CASSKCTALEMRYDYGYTF.

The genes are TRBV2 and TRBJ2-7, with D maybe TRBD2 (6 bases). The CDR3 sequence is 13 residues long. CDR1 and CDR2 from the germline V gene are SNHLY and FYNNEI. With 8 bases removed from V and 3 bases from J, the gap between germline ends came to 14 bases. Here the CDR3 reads CASFFQGGYEQYF. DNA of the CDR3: TGTGCCAGCTTTTTCCAGGGAGGCTACGAGCAGTACTTC.

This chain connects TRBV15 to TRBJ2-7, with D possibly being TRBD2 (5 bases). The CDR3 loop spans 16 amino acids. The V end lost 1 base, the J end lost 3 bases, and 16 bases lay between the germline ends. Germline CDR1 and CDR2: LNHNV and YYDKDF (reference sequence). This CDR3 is CATSRVDGGKGYEQYF. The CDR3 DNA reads TGTGCCACCAGCAGAGTAGATGGAGGCAAAGGCTACGAGCAGTACTTC.